The 2 T cell receptor beta chains in this list originate from one sample, sequenced in a study of CD8+ T cells in alopecia areata. Extracted from the samples, RNA was reverse transcribed into cDNA to serve as the sequencing template. Measured with immunoSEQ multiplex PCR; TCRdb has only the in-frame clones, and not every one. The sample has roughly 250,000 clones; 67% are singletons. The input for sequencing was CD4+ T cells sorted from blood, taken at week 0. The source is a human donor with alopecia areata.

The chain joins TRBV15 to TRBJ2-1, with D hard to call. Trimming took off 0 bases at V and 8 bases at J, with 5 bases between the two ends. The CDR3 has 12 amino acids. CDR1 is LNHNV and CDR2 is YYDKDF in the germline V gene (reference sequence). The CDR3 coding sequence is TGTGCCACCAGCAGAGATACATATGAGCAGTTCTTC. Translating gives CATSRDTYEQFF. Full variable domain (rest looked up from reference TRBV15 and TRBJ2-1): DAMVIQNPRYQVTQFGKPVTLSCSQTLNHNVMYWYQQKSSQAPKLLFHYYDKDFNNEADTPDNFQSRRPNTSFCFLDIRSPGLGDTAMYLCATSRDTYEQFFGPGTRLTVL.

V and J are TRBV30 and TRBJ1-3; no firm D call. CDR1 is GTSNPN, CDR2 SVGIG, per germline (reference sequence). CDR3 length: 13 residues. For the CDR3, the DNA is TGTGCTACCAACCCCGTCTCTGGAAACACCATATATTTT. As protein: CATNPVSGNTIYF.